The sequence of this T cell receptor beta chain was determined in a study of shared clonotypes between healthy human individuals (dated by TCRdb to about 2020). Some background on the complete study: Two women and three men aged 18 to 49 years were included in the cohort. For each donor, CD4 naive and CD4 memory were each given three plates, CD8 naive was given two plates, and CD8 memory was given one plate. To estimate repertoire size and how much clonotype sharing occurs between individuals, the study deeply sequenced the blood TCR repertoires of 5 or 6 healthy adults. To increase sequencing depth and limit assay-specific biases, different laboratories used diverse techniques to prepare libraries and sequence TCR repertoires. Between about 0.8 and 9.5 billion PBMCs per donor were obtained by leukapheresis. Summary of the overall study and its limitations: Because the study included only a small number of donors, the genetic and exposure-history diversity represented was limited. Across four donors, about 4.5% of naive CD4, 3% to 3.5% of naive CD8, 2% to 2.5% of memory CD4, and roughly 0.41% of memory CD8 clonotypes were shared. Compared with non-shared clonotypes, clonotypes shared by all four sorted-subset donors had higher generation probabilities. Only blood was sampled, and tissue TCR repertoires likely differ from those in blood. Based on pairwise subsampling, the degree of clonotype sharing among donors was expected to be affected by sequencing depth. Rarefaction of sorted-subset datasets indicated incomplete sequencing despite the large sequencing depth. Larger estimated clonotype richness was generally found for naive subsets than for memory subsets.

Using the deep immunoSEQ assay, TCR CDR3 regions were amplified from genomic DNA by multiplex PCR. For each cell subset, the extracted genomic DNA was distributed evenly across all wells of several immunoSEQ 96-well plates, and each plate served as one replicate. For sorted subsets, 200 to 250 ng genomic DNA, equal to tens of thousands of T cell genomes, was loaded into each replicate PCR. Purified libraries were quantified with a Qubit 3.0 fluorometer, sized on a Bioanalyzer 2100, and re-quantified with the KAPA Library Quantification kit. Every immunoSEQ 96-well plate was sequenced on a dedicated single-read 150-cycle Illumina NextSeq 550 flow cell. Per the source publication's procedure: Because the immunoSEQ output included only junctional sequences and no quality scores, the filtering could not be the same as the filtering used for full-length reads. Sequences were annotated with PyIR, a Python wrapper for IgBLAST v1.9, and V/J genes and CDR3 were assigned using IMGT germline references. Reads were removed for weak V/J assignments (E-value above 1e-6), missing CDR3, stop codons, out-of-frame junctions, or ambiguous translated residues. A V3J clonotype was defined by an identical inferred V gene, J gene, and CDR3 amino acid sequence. To compute the percentage overlap between repertoires, the number of shared unique clonotypes was divided by the size of the smaller repertoire. RTK rarefaction, the Chao1 estimator, and Recon v2.1 estimates of unobserved clonotypes were used to assess repertoire richness. OLGA was used to compute generation probabilities for all TCRbeta clonotypes that the gDNA method yielded from a handful of donors. TCRdb took this table from immuneACCESS and kept in-frame rearrangements with V and J called. Such tables lack part of the clones; where checked against another copy, unresolved V genes explain under half of the gap, and the rest is unexplained. V, J and clone size derive from that table, while D and trimming were established from the DNA sequence. The sample table records approximately 2.1 million clones; approximately 95% of these occur just once. The top ten clonotypes cover about 0.39% of the sample.

On this clone: No antigen is known for it. No base quality information exists; no much larger clone differs at one position.

Healthy HIV-negative adults with no recently reported acute infections or vaccinations were included as donors. Every donor was a Caucasian adult living in Nashville, Tennessee, USA. CD4+ T cells were enriched by magnetic negative selection, after which naive cells were positively selected on CD45RA and the negative fraction was taken as the memory subset. After blood collection by leukapheresis, PBMCs were isolated using Ficoll-Histopaque density gradient centrifugation and then cryopreserved in the vapor phase of liquid nitrogen. Analytical flow cytometry was used to check the purity and quantity of every magnetically sorted T cell population. From each sorted fraction, genomic DNA was isolated and quantified by UV absorbance on a Nanodrop 2000c. V loses 4 bases of germline sequence and J loses 4 bases, and the interval between the two ends is 9 bases. There are 13 amino acids in the CDR3, from cysteine to phenylalanine inclusive. Of the read, only the CDR3 DNA is kept; its 39 bases are in frame from base 1. The germline V gene provides CDR1 SGHTA and CDR2 FQGTGA.

Sequencing was performed on naive CD4+ T cells from PBMCs. What the cell subset or site label conveys for this sample: CD45RA+ positively selected. The chain couples TRBV7-3 to TRBJ2-3; possibly the D gene is TRBD2, per 6 matching bases. This receptor was taken from a man aged 18-30 years in good health. Some clones in this sample may be carry-over from other donors' samples. The nucleotide sequence is TGTGCCAGCAGCTCGGGACTTTCAGATACGCAGTATTTT. It specifies CASSSGLSDTQYF.